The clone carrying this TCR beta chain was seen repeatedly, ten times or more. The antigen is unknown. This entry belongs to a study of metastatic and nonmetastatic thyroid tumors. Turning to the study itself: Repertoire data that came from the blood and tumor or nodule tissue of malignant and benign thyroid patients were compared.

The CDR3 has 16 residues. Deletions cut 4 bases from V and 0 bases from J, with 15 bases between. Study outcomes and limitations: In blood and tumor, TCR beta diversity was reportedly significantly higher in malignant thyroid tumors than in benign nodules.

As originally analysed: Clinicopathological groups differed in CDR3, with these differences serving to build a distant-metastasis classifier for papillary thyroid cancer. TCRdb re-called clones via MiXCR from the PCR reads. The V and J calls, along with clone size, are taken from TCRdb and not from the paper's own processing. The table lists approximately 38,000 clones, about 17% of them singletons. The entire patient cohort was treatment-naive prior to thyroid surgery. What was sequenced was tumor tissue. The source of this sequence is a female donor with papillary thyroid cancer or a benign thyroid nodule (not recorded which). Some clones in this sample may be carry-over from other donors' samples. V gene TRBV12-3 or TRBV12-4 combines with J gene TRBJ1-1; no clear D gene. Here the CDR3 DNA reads TGTGCCAGCAGTTATCCCGAACGGGGAATGAACACTGAAGCTTTCTTT. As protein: CASSYPERGMNTEAFF.